A single sample gave rise to the 26 T cell receptor beta chains below, sequenced in a study of CD8 T cells in Susac syndrome. Random hexamers were used to reverse transcribe 0.5 to 1 ug of RNA. MiXCR, run by TCRdb on the immunoSEQ multiplex PCR reads, gives a single entry per CDR3 protein. This table has 140,000 to 150,000 distinct CDR3 sequences, roughly 95% appearing once. The sample comprised CD4+ T cells from PBMCs. The receptor source for this set is a human donor with multiple sclerosis.

This clonotype is a singleton in its sample. This CDR3 is CASSFVETGVTYEQYF. DNA for the CDR3: TGTGCCAGCAGTTTCGTCGAGACAGGGGTAACCTACGAGCAGTACTTC. The chain employs TRBV28 and TRBJ2-7; 8 positions match TRBD1. J gave up 2 bases and V 3 bases, and 9 bases lay outside the gene matches. Germline lookup yields CDR1 MDHEN and CDR2 SYDVKM. This CDR3 region has 16 residues.

The V call is TRBV20-1, the J call TRBJ2-1; D is unclear. CDR1 and CDR2 from the germline V gene are DFQATT and SNEGSKA (reference sequence). CDR3 length: 15 residues. V lost 6 bases, J lost 5 bases, and 20 bases lay in between. DNA for the CDR3: TGCAGTGCCCAAGATCGAAAGACCGCGAACAATGAGCAGTTCTTC. As protein: CSAQDRKTANNEQFF.

The chain couples TRBV7-9 to TRBJ2-3; TRBD1 might be the D (5 bases). V lost 10 bases and J 2 bases, leaving 16 bases between the germline ends. From germline, CDR1 is SEHNR and CDR2 FQNEAQ (reference sequence). This CDR3 spans 14 amino acids. CDR3 nucleotide sequence: TGTGCCACAAAGCCAGGGCCAACCACAGATACGCAGTATTTT. This translates into CATKPGPTTDTQYF.

The chain carries TRBV27 and TRBJ2-6, with TRBD1 identical over 8 bases. Germline trimming cut 5 bases from V and 2 bases from J; bases unmatched to any gene: 2. Looked up from germline, CDR1 is MNHEY and CDR2 is SMNVEV (reference sequence). This CDR3 is built from 15 residues. CDR3 residues: CASSGQGAGANVLTF. The CDR3 DNA sequence: TGTGCCAGCAGTGGACAGGGCGCTGGGGCCAACGTCCTGACTTTC.

The rearrangement joins TRBV14 to TRBJ2-1, with 9 nucleotides matching TRBD2. V shed 4 bases and J 10 bases; nucleotides not matched to a gene: 11. This CDR3 is 15 amino acids long. Germline V gene data show CDR1 as SGHDN and CDR2 as FVKESK. In DNA form, the CDR3 reads TGTGCCAGCAGCCCAAACCTCGGAGCGGGAGGCGAGCAGTTCTTC. Translation: CASSPNLGAGGEQFF.

The chain employs TRBV28 and TRBJ1-2; D not certain. The CDR3 spans 12 residues. V was shortened by 7 bases and J by 8 bases, with 14 bases between the two germline ends. Germline-derived CDR1 and CDR2 are MDHEN and SYDVKM. CDR3 nucleotides: TGTGCCAGCACCCCTCCTTTCGGGGGCTACACCTTC. Translating it yields CASTPPFGGYTF.

This clonotype was observed once. The chain has TRBV28 and TRBJ2-7; 9 nucleotides align to TRBD1. The V gene's germline CDR1 is MDHEN and CDR2 SYDVKM. Losses at the gene ends were 2 bases for V and 1 base for J; bases not matched to a gene: 15. This CDR3 contains 19 residues. The CDR3 bases are TGTGCCAGCAGTTTACTCGCCACAGTACAGGGGGCGGGTTCCTACGAGCAGTACTTC. Translated, it gives CASSLLATVQGAGSYEQYF.

The chain is built from TRBV29-1 and TRBJ2-3; no firm D call. The germline V gene has CDR1 SQVTM and CDR2 ANQGSEA. The CDR3 has 14 amino acids. Trimming cost V 4 bases and J 0 bases, with 11 bases left between them. This CDR3 is CSVASITSTDTQYF. In DNA, the CDR3 is TGCAGCGTTGCCTCCATTACTAGCACAGATACGCAGTATTTT.

DNA for the CDR3: TGTGCCAGCAGTTCGACAGGGGTCTACGAGCAGTACTTC. It yields the protein CASSSTGVYEQYF. This sequence joins TRBV28 and TRBJ2-7; 8 positions agree with TRBD1. This CDR3 region has 13 residues. The germline gives CDR1 MDHEN, CDR2 SYDVKM. The J segment lost 3 bases and the V segment lost 4 bases, leaving 2 bases of the junction unmatched. Full variable domain (rest looked up from reference TRBV28 and TRBJ2-7): DVKVTQSSRYLVKRTGEKVFLECVQDMDHENMFWYRQDPGLGLRLIYFSYDVKMKEKGDIPEGYSVSREKKERFSLILESASTNQTSMYLCASSSTGVYEQYFGPGTRLTVT.

This chain uses TRBV13 with TRBJ2-7; 10 bases fit TRBD2. CDR1 is PRHDT, CDR2 FYEKMQ, per germline (reference sequence). Trimming took 5 bases from V and 4 from J; bases not matched to a gene: 14. There are 17 residues in the CDR3. The CDR3 protein is CASSPLKGLAAAYEQYF. The DNA of the CDR3 is TGTGCCAGCAGCCCGTTAAAAGGACTAGCGGCAGCGTACGAGCAGTACTTC.

The chain employs TRBV23-1 and TRBJ1-2, with D unresolved. TRBV23-1 counts as an open reading frame of uncertain function. V lost 0 bases and J 0 bases, leaving 8 bases between the germline ends. The CDR3 is 15 amino acids. The CDR3 loop is CASSQSVRTNYGYTF. The DNA for the CDR3 is TGCGCCAGCAGTCAATCGGTCAGGACTAACTATGGCTACACCTTC.

V usage is TRBV5-4 and J usage is TRBJ2-5; tentatively, D is TRBD1 or TRBD2 (5 bases each). Germline lookup yields CDR1 SGHNT and CDR2 YYREEE (reference sequence). The CDR3 consists of 14 residues. V dropped 4 bases and J dropped 1 base, with 11 bases sitting between them. Here the CDR3 reads CASSIRDGQETQYF. In nucleotides, the CDR3 is TGTGCCAGCAGCATCCGGGACGGCCAAGAGACCCAGTACTTC.

This chain joins TRBV11-1 and TRBJ2-1; tentative D call: TRBD2 (6 bases). V lost 5 bases and J lost 1, with 12 bases in between. There are 15 residues in the CDR3. From germline, CDR1 is SGHAT and CDR2 FQDESV (reference sequence). DNA of the CDR3: TGTGCCAGCAGCCGGAGCGGGCAATCCTACAATGAGCAGTTCTTC. Its translation is CASSRSGQSYNEQFF.

The chain links TRBV18 to TRBJ1-1, with a tentative D call TRBD1 (6 bases). V dropped 4 bases and J dropped 1 base, with 25 bases sitting between them. The CDR3 extends over 19 amino acids. Germline V lookup: CDR1 KGHSH, CDR2 LQKENI. The CDR3 sequence is CASSQGGGGLVWRNTEAFF. CDR3 nucleotide sequence: TGTGCCAGCTCACAAGGAGGCGGGGGCTTGGTGTGGAGGAACACTGAAGCTTTCTTT.

This clonotype was seen more than once but under ten times. This chain uses TRBV12-3 or TRBV12-4 with TRBJ2-4, with a weak D call TRBD1 (5 bases). This CDR3 comprises 15 residues. Trimming shortened V by 5 bases and J by 0 bases, and 11 bases separated the two germline ends. CDR3 sequence reads: CASSPQGAAKNIQYF. CDR3 nucleotides: TGTGCCAGCAGTCCCCAGGGTGCAGCCAAAAACATTCAGTACTTC.

The chain links TRBV5-6 to TRBJ2-1, with 7 bases matching TRBD1. Looked up from germline, CDR1 is SGHDT and CDR2 is YYEEEE. The CDR3 length is 15 residues. V lost 4 bases and J lost 0; bases outside the gene matches: 4. CDR3 sequence: CASSRDSSSYNEQFF. The CDR3 region has the DNA TGTGCCAGCAGCCGGGACAGTAGCTCCTACAATGAGCAGTTCTTC.

V is TRBV7-2 and J is TRBJ1-2, with a possible D match to TRBD1 (5 bases). The CDR3 length is 14 residues. The V end lost 5 bases, the J end lost 2 bases, and 12 bases lay between the germline ends. Germline V CDR1 and CDR2: SGHTA, FQGNSA. CDR3 protein: CASSGALGNYGYTF. DNA of the CDR3: TGTGCCAGCAGCGGGGCTTTAGGGAACTATGGCTACACCTTC.

This chain connects TRBV9 to TRBJ1-2; D possibly corresponds to TRBD1 (6 bases). V dropped 1 base and J dropped 5 bases, with 12 bases sitting between them. Germline V gives CDR1 SGDLS, CDR2 YYNGEE. This CDR3 has 14 residues. The CDR3 loop is CASSVQGIGYGYTF. The CDR3 DNA reads as TGTGCCAGCAGCGTACAGGGGATCGGGTATGGCTACACCTTC.

This chain links TRBV20-1 with TRBJ2-3; 10 bases line up with TRBD2. The CDR3 length is 15 residues. The V and J ends lost 3 bases and 2 bases, in that order; junction bases with no gene match: 5. Germline V gives CDR1 DFQATT, CDR2 SNEGSKA (reference sequence). CDR3 region: CSASATSGVTDTQYF. The DNA for the CDR3 is TGCAGTGCTAGTGCTACTAGCGGGGTCACAGATACGCAGTATTTT.

This clonotype was detected only once. V usage is TRBV20-1 and J usage is TRBJ2-3, with D hard to call. Trimming removed 3 bases at V and 0 bases at J, with 4 bases between. Germline V lookup: CDR1 DFQATT, CDR2 SNEGSKA (reference sequence). The CDR3 runs 12 residues. CDR3 coding DNA: TGCAGTGCTAGGAGCAGCACAGATACGCAGTATTTT. Translation: CSARSSTDTQYF.

The chain combines TRBV20-1 with TRBJ2-7; 9 bases align to TRBD1. Looked up from germline, CDR1 is DFQATT and CDR2 is SNEGSKA (reference sequence). The CDR3 extends over 14 amino acids. V was pared by 5 bases and J by 1 base, with 6 bases of the junction left unmatched. DNA of the CDR3: TGCAGTGCTCCCACCGGGACAGGGTCCTACGAGCAGTACTTC. Amino acids: CSAPTGTGSYEQYF.

This chain joins TRBV27 and TRBJ2-3; weak D call: TRBD2 (5 bases). The length of the CDR3 is 15 residues. Germline V gene lookup returns CDR1 MNHEY and CDR2 SMNVEV (reference sequence). V lost 3 bases to trimming and J lost 3 bases, with 13 bases between them. CDR3 region: CASSFNEPGTDTQYF. The CDR3 nucleotides are TGTGCCAGCAGTTTTAACGAGCCGGGGACAGATACGCAGTATTTT.

The chain joins TRBV28 to TRBJ1-2; a possible D gene is TRBD1 (6 bases). This CDR3 contains 17 residues. The germline V and J ends were trimmed by 2 bases and 4 bases, with 20 bases remaining between them. Germline-derived CDR1 and CDR2 are MDHEN and SYDVKM. The CDR3: CASSLPPSGTGTYGYTF. CDR3 coding DNA: TGTGCCAGCAGTTTACCCCCGTCTGGTACAGGGACCTATGGCTACACCTTC.

V is TRBV6-6 and J is TRBJ1-1, with a tentative D call TRBD1 (6 bases). Deletions cut 7 bases from V and 0 bases from J, with 9 bases between. The CDR3 runs to 13 residues. Germline CDR1 is MNHNY and CDR2 is SVGAGI (reference sequence). In nucleotides, the CDR3 is TGTGCCAGCACGGACAGTCTGAACACTGAAGCTTTCTTT. Translation gives CASTDSLNTEAFF.

The V call is TRBV4-1, the J call TRBJ1-2; the match to TRBD1 covers 8 bases. V trimming: 0 bases; J trimming: 4 bases; junction bases outside the gene matches: 13. The CDR3 spans 18 residues. Germline CDR1 MGHRA, CDR2 YSYEKL. The CDR3 here is CASSQEFSQGARIYGYTF. The CDR3 DNA reads TGCGCCAGCAGCCAAGAGTTCTCCCAGGGGGCGCGGATCTATGGCTACACCTTC.

The chain links TRBV28 to TRBJ2-6; D is unclear. The CDR3 runs 16 residues. Trimming removed 3 bases from V and 4 bases from J, with 13 bases in between. Germline V CDR1 and CDR2: MDHEN, SYDVKM. The CDR3 region is CASSFKGLGGANVLTF. The CDR3 bases are TGTGCCAGCAGTTTTAAGGGTTTGGGAGGGGCCAACGTCCTGACTTTC.